This T cell receptor beta chain was obtained from a study of blood T cell repertoires in COVID-19. Trimming stripped 3 bases from V and 4 bases from J, with 10 bases between. The CDR3 runs 14 residues. The V gene's germline CDR1 is LNHDA and CDR2 SQIVND (reference sequence). This clone was detected only once. The assay was immunoSEQ multiplex PCR, and TCRdb's table has in-frame clones only and misses some. The data contain under 250,000 clones, about four fifths of them singletons. V is TRBV19 and J is TRBJ1-5, with D possibly TRBD1 on 5 matching bases. This receptor was obtained from a young woman who had recovered from COVID-19. Sequenced: peripheral blood. CDR3 bases: TGTGCCAGTAGTATCTCGCAGGGAAATCAGCCCCAGCATTTT. Protein sequence: CASSISQGNQPQHF.